This T cell receptor beta chain was identified in a study of blood T cell repertoires in COVID-19. Whole-study context: T cells, B-cell-depleted T cells, or PBMCs supplied cDNA or gDNA.

The data were produced by immunoSEQ multiplex PCR, yet TCRdb's version contains in-frame clones alone and is incomplete. This sample has roughly 50,000 clones, with 70% to 90% found just once. The V and J ends lost 5 bases and 4 bases respectively, with 9 bases between them. The germline V gene has CDR1 SEHNR and CDR2 FQNEAQ (reference sequence). The CDR3 loop spans 13 amino acids. Source material: peripheral blood. The chain employs TRBV7-9 and TRBJ1-3, with D perhaps TRBD1 (6 bases). The sequence was collected from a man between 65 and 85 years old with acute or convalescent COVID-19. CDR3 bases: TGTGCCAGCAGCCCCGGACAGGGAAACACCATATATTTT. This gives the protein CASSPGQGNTIYF.